The source of this T cell receptor (beta chain) is a study of Ad26.COV2.S vaccination and SARS-CoV-2 variants. Treatment specified: around 19 received Ad26.COV2.S at low or high dose, single or two shots; about five received placebo; per-sample allocation not given. The investigators took samples on day 63 after the first vaccine or placebo injection. Clones were read by immunoSEQ multiplex PCR, and TCRdb kept only the in-frame ones, dropping some. This sample has approximately 300,000 clones; 86% occur once, and the top ten carry less than 2%. The CDR3 covers 13 residues. Germline CDR1 and CDR2: LGHDT and YNNKEL (reference sequence). V lost 4 bases and J 10 bases, leaving 16 bases between the germline ends.

The receptor comes from a person aged 18-60 years who received the Ad26.COV2.S COVID-19 vaccine or a placebo. The V gene is TRBV3-1 (or the pseudogene TRBV3-2), the J gene TRBJ2-5; D call uncertain. The sequencing used peripheral blood, collected in a trial of Ad26.COV2.S vaccine versus placebo. The CDR3 protein is CASSPPKIEVQYF. The CDR3 DNA follows: TGTGCCAGCAGCCCCCCCAAGATTGAGGTCCAGTACTTC.